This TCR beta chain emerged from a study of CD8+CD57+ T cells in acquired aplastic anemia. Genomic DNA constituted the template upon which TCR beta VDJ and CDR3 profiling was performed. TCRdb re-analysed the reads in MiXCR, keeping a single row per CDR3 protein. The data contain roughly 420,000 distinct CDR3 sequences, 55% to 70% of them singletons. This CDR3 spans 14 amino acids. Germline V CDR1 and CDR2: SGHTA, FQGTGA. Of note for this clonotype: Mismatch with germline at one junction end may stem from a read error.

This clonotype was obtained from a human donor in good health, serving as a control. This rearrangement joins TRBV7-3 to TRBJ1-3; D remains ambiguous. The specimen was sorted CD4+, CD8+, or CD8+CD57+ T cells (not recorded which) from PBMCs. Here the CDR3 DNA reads TGTGCCAGCAGCCAAGCAGACTCTGCAAACACCATATGGTTT. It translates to CASSQADSANTIWF. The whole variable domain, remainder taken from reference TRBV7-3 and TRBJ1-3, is GAGVSQTPSNKVTEKGKYVELRCDPISGHTALYWYRQSLGQGPEFLIYFQGTGAADDSGLPNDRFFAVRPEGSVSTLKIQRTERGDSAVYLCASSQADSANTIWFGEGSWLTVV.